Listed below are T cell receptor beta chains from one sample, sequenced in a study of blood T cell repertoires in COVID-19. Profiling relied on immunoSEQ multiplex PCR, and the TCRdb table lists in-frame clones only, not all of them. The table includes 190,000 or so clones, about 91% detected once. The sequencing sample was made of PBMCs or T cells enriched from blood (not recorded which). These receptors were taken from a man between 18 and 35 years old with acute COVID-19. Each CDR3 is given with its conserved first and last residue. A D gene is named only where the DNA matches it firmly. Rows may omit the clone size; those that give it use once, few, many or a size class.

NA	TRBJ2-7	TRBD1	TRBV7-2	CTSSLARDRTYEQYF	TGTACCAGCAGCTTAGCTAGGGACAGGACCTACGAGCAGTACTTC
NA	TRBJ1-5	NA	TRBV5-8	CASSPDSNQPQHF	TGTGCCAGCAGCCCAGACAGTAATCAGCCCCAGCATTTT
NA	TRBJ1-4	NA	TRBV4-1	CASSRGLNNEKLFF	TGCGCCAGCAGCCGTGGACTGAATAATGAAAAACTGTTTTTT
NA	TRBJ2-5	NA	TRBV5-6	CASSLGVSSLETQYF	TGTGCCAGCAGCTTGGGTGTCTCTAGCTTAGAGACCCAGTACTTC
NA	TRBJ1-1	TRBD1	TRBV10-3	CAISEDRRGPNTEAFF	TGTGCCATCAGTGAGGACCGAAGGGGGCCGAACACTGAAGCTTTCTTT
NA	TRBJ2-6	NA	TRBV27	CASSLSSGANVLTF	TGTGCCAGCAGTTTATCTTCAGGGGCCAACGTCCTGACTTTC
NA	TRBJ1-2	NA	TRBV28	CASSLGRDYTIRGYTF	TGTGCCAGCAGTTTAGGAAGGGACTACACGATCCGGGGCTACACCTTC
once	TRBJ1-1	NA	TRBV4-1	CASSQGFYANPNTEAFF	TGCGCCAGCAGCCAAGGTTTCTATGCGAATCCGAACACTGAAGCTTTCTTT
NA	TRBJ2-1	TRBD2	TRBV28	CASSPSGRPYNEQFF	TGTGCCAGCAGCCCAAGCGGGAGGCCCTACAATGAGCAGTTCTTC
NA	TRBJ1-1	TRBD1	TRBV30	CAWGGTANTEAFF	TGTGCCTGGGGGGGGACAGCGAACACTGAAGCTTTCTTT
NA	TRBJ1-5	NA	TRBV28	CASSFNRDEGQPQHF	TGTGCCAGCAGTTTTAACAGGGACGAGGGCCAGCCCCAGCATTTT
NA	TRBJ2-7	TRBD1	TRBV7-6	CASSSGQGVSPYTYEQYF	TGTGCCAGCAGCTCCGGACAGGGGGTCTCCCCCTATACCTACGAGCAGTACTTC
NA	TRBJ2-7	TRBD2	TRBV24-1	CATSDLPPSGTYEQYF	TGTGCCACCAGTGATTTGCCCCCTAGCGGCACCTACGAGCAGTACTTC
NA	TRBJ2-7	NA	TRBV7-9	CASSLDSSYEQYF	TGTGCCAGCAGCTTGGACAGTTCCTACGAGCAGTACTTC
NA	TRBJ2-7	NA	TRBV9	CASSPVGGRTYEQYF	TGTGCCAGCAGCCCAGTGGGAGGACGTACCTACGAGCAGTACTTC
NA	TRBJ2-7	NA	TRBV7-7	CASSLGEKGEQYF	TGTGCTAGCAGCTTAGGGGAGAAGGGCGAGCAGTACTTC
NA	TRBJ2-3	TRBD2	TRBV10-2	CASRHGTSGTTDTQYF	TGCGCCAGCAGACATGGGACTAGCGGGACCACAGATACGCAGTATTTT
once	TRBJ2-1	NA	TRBV30	CAWSSGGPSNEQFF	TGTGCCTGGAGTTCCGGAGGGCCGTCCAATGAGCAGTTCTTC
NA	TRBJ1-6	NA	TRBV7-3	CASSPGSEPNSPLHF	TGTGCCAGCAGCCCCGGGTCTGAGCCTAATTCACCCCTCCACTTT
NA	TRBJ2-7	NA	TRBV5-5	CASSLGLGAYEQYF	TGTGCCAGCAGCTTGGGTTTGGGGGCATACGAGCAGTACTTC
NA	TRBJ1-1	NA	TRBV6-4	CASSDGGRTEAFF	TGTGCCAGCAGTGACGGGGGGAGGACTGAAGCTTTCTTT
NA	TRBJ2-3	TRBD2	TRBV5-1	CASSYDGTSGSSDTQYF	TGCGCCAGCAGCTACGATGGGACTAGCGGGAGCTCAGATACGCAGTATTTT
NA	TRBJ1-1	NA	TRBV5-1	CASSLEVGGGTEAFF	TGCGCCAGCAGCTTGGAAGTAGGAGGAGGCACTGAAGCTTTCTTT
NA	TRBJ1-2	NA	TRBV5-1	CASSPRDFRDGNYGYTF	TGCGCCAGCAGCCCGAGGGACTTTAGGGACGGTAACTATGGCTACACCTTC
NA	TRBJ2-3	NA	TRBV24-1	CATSGGMSTDTQYF	TGTGCCACCAGTGGCGGAATGTCCACAGATACGCAGTATTTT
NA	TRBJ1-2	NA	TRBV4-2	CASSQEEGGGFYGYTF	TGTGCCAGCAGCCAAGAGGAGGGAGGGGGATTCTATGGCTACACCTTC
NA	TRBJ2-7	NA	TRBV3-1/TRBV3-2	CASSQLWGYWGTVAYEQYF	TGTGCCAGCAGCCAGCTGTGGGGGTACTGGGGGACTGTGGCGTACGAGCAGTACTTC
once	TRBJ1-1	TRBD1	TRBV11-1	CASSGWGRGPNTEAFF	TGTGCCAGCAGCGGCTGGGGTAGGGGGCCAAACACTGAAGCTTTCTTT
few	TRBJ2-1	NA	TRBV4-1	CASSQDPAGLSYNEQFF	TGCGCCAGCAGCCAAGACCCGGCCGGACTCTCCTACAATGAGCAGTTCTTC
NA	TRBJ2-5	TRBD1	TRBV5-4	CASSGGQIQETQYF	TGTGCCAGCAGCGGGGGACAGATCCAAGAGACCCAGTACTTC
NA	TRBJ2-1	TRBD2	TRBV24-1	CATSSAGGVNEQFF	TGTGCCACCAGTTCCGCGGGAGGGGTCAATGAGCAGTTCTTC
NA	TRBJ1-4	TRBD1	TRBV5-5	CASSFWDSTNEKLFF	TGTGCCAGCAGTTTCTGGGACAGCACTAATGAAAAACTGTTTTTT
NA	TRBJ1-3	NA	TRBV6-2/TRBV6-3	CASSSQILSGNTIYF	TGTGCCAGCAGTTCCCAGATCCTCTCTGGAAACACCATATATTTT
NA	TRBJ2-1	NA	TRBV29-1	CSGGWRRATYNEQFF	TGCAGCGGCGGTTGGAGGCGGGCCACCTACAATGAGCAGTTCTTC
few	TRBJ2-2	TRBD2	TRBV6-5	CASSSQGLASQGELFF	TGTGCCAGCAGTTCTCAGGGACTAGCCTCCCAAGGGGAGCTGTTTTTT
once	TRBJ2-7	NA	TRBV5-4	CASSPEVTLQSRGNEQYF	TGTGCCAGCAGCCCTGAAGTTACCCTACAGTCCCGGGGGAACGAGCAGTACTTC
NA	TRBJ2-7	TRBD2	TRBV6-2/TRBV6-3	CASSPRPEVAGDEQYF	TGTGCCAGCAGCCCCCGCCCGGAGGTAGCGGGAGACGAGCAGTACTTC
NA	TRBJ1-1	TRBD1	TRBV28	CATRGQDTEAFF	TGTGCCACCAGGGGACAGGACACTGAAGCTTTCTTT
NA	TRBJ2-5	TRBD2	TRBV5-1	CASSLAMIAGAETQYF	TGCGCCAGCAGCTTGGCCATGATAGCGGGAGCAGAGACCCAGTACTTC
NA	TRBJ1-1	NA	TRBV19	CASSPRELAGYTEAFF	TGTGCCAGTAGTCCCAGGGAACTCGCGGGGTACACTGAAGCTTTCTTT
once	TRBJ2-1	TRBD2	TRBV9	CASSVEAGVYNEQFF	TGTGCCAGCAGCGTTGAAGCGGGAGTATACAATGAGCAGTTCTTC
NA	TRBJ2-7	TRBD1	TRBV2	CASSTTGQGAGEQYF	TGTGCCAGCAGTACAACAGGACAGGGGGCGGGGGAGCAGTACTTC
NA	TRBJ2-7	NA	TRBV11-2	CASSLVWPGSYEQYF	TGTGCCAGCAGCTTAGTTTGGCCAGGCTCCTACGAGCAGTACTTC
NA	TRBJ2-7	TRBD1	TRBV18	CASSDGTGGISREQYF	TGTGCCAGCTCAGACGGGACAGGGGGCATCAGTCGCGAGCAGTACTTC
NA	TRBJ1-5	NA	TRBV28	CAPRLQTEATNEKKNQPQHF	TGTGCCCCCCGACTTCAGACAGAAGCAACCAATGAGAAAAAAAATCAGCCCCAGCATTTT